This TCR beta chain emerged from a study of cytomegalovirus exposure and HLA in healthy donors. The CDR3 consists of 13 residues. V lost 4 bases, J lost 4 bases, and 3 bases stayed unmatched. CDR1 is SGHTA and CDR2 is FQGTGA in the germline V gene. PCR involved 60 Vbeta and 13 Jbeta primers. The data were produced by immunoSEQ multiplex PCR, yet TCRdb's version contains in-frame clones alone and is incomplete. Here the sample spans about 120,000 clones, 79% being singletons. The sample consisted of PBMCs. This receptor was obtained from a man aged 25 to 45 in good health and CMV-seropositive. J is TRBJ1-2 and V is TRBV7-3, with 7 bases fitting TRBD1. The CDR3 protein is CASSSSGGYGYTF. For the CDR3, the DNA is TGTGCCAGCAGCTCTTCAGGGGGCTATGGCTACACCTTC.